One and the same sample provided the 21 T cell receptor beta chains below, sequenced in a study of T cell changes during pregnancy in multiple sclerosis. TCRdb's table, derived via immunoSEQ multiplex PCR, lists solely in-frame clones and lacks some. This sample carries tens of thousands of clones, 90% to 95% of them seen once, and the ten largest clones take approximately 0.71%. Here the sequenced sample was peripheral blood, taken in the second trimester of pregnancy. All receptors derive from a female donor in good health, enrolled as a control in a pregnancy study.

V is TRBV30 and J is TRBJ2-3; D is ambiguous. CDR1 GTSNPN and CDR2 SVGIG come from the germline V gene (reference sequence). V was shortened by 4 bases and J by 3 bases, with 5 bases between the two germline ends. The CDR3 runs to 11 residues. The CDR3 protein is CAWTGTDTQYF. CDR3 in DNA: TGTGCCTGGACAGGTACAGATACGCAGTATTTT.

Comments on this clone: The junction differs from germline at one of its ends, possibly a read error. The chain combines TRBV4-3 with TRBJ1-5; TRBD1 agrees at 8 bases. The CDR3 spans 15 residues. CDR1 and CDR2 (germline): LGHNA, YSLEER. The CDR3 here is CASSEDRGLNQPQHF. CDR3 nucleotides: TGCGCCAGCAGCGAAGACAGGGGCCTTAATCAGCCCCAGCATTTT.

The rearrangement joins TRBV30 to TRBJ1-4, with D perhaps TRBD1 (6 bases). Trimming took off 2 bases at V and 6 bases at J, with 13 bases between the two ends. The CDR3 contains 14 residues. Germline V gives CDR1 GTSNPN, CDR2 SVGIG (reference sequence). The CDR3 DNA is TGTGCCTGGAGTAAAAAACAGGGCTATGAAAAACTGTTTTTT. Translated, it gives CAWSKKQGYEKLFF.

The rearrangement joins TRBV6-6 to TRBJ2-1; 10 positions match TRBD2. CDR3 length: 15 amino acids. The V gene's germline CDR1 is MNHNY and CDR2 SVGAGI (reference sequence). With V trimmed by 2 bases and J by 5 bases, 3 bases remained unmatched. CDR3 nucleotides: TGTGCCAGCAGTTACGGAACTAGCGGGAACAATGAGCAGTTCTTC. Translating gives CASSYGTSGNNEQFF.

V gene TRBV2 combines with J gene TRBJ1-2; weak D call: TRBD1 (5 bases). The V and J ends lost 4 bases and 5 bases respectively, with 14 bases between them. Germline V gene lookup returns CDR1 SNHLY and CDR2 FYNNEI. The CDR3 totals 14 residues. DNA for the CDR3: TGTGCCAGCAGTGTGCAGGGCATTCGGTATGGCTACACCTTC. It encodes CASSVQGIRYGYTF.

J is TRBJ1-2 and V is TRBV4-1; perhaps TRBD1 as D (6 bases). The germline gives CDR1 MGHRA, CDR2 YSYEKL. V gave up 1 base and J gave up 4 bases, with 13 bases separating them. This CDR3 region has 15 residues. CDR3 sequence reads: CASSQVAGAGYGYTF. CDR3 nucleotides: TGCGCCAGCAGCCAAGTGGCGGGGGCCGGCTATGGCTACACCTTC.

This clone was picked up a small number of times. The chain recombines TRBV2 with TRBJ2-7; 12 bases line up with TRBD2. Per germline, CDR1 SNHLY and CDR2 FYNNEI. The CDR3 runs 17 residues. After removal of 4 bases from V and 2 bases from J, the junction contained 9 bases not matched to a gene. CDR3 nucleotides: TGTGCCAGCAGTGTCCCTAGCGGGGGGGCGGGTCCCTACGAGCAGTACTTC. The encoded protein is CASSVPSGGAGPYEQYF.

The DNA for the CDR3 is TGCGCCAGCAGCCAAGAGGGACAGGGCAGCTATGGCTACACCTTC. Encoded protein: CASSQEGQGSYGYTF. The rearrangement links TRBV4-3 to TRBJ1-2, with TRBD1 identical over 9 bases. The CDR3 consists of 15 residues. Germline trimming cut 0 bases from V and 4 bases from J; bases unmatched to any gene: 3. Germline V gene data show CDR1 as LGHNA and CDR2 as YSLEER.

This chain joins TRBV10-3 and TRBJ1-3, with 7 positions matching TRBD1. The CDR3 contains 15 residues. CDR1 ENHRY and CDR2 SYGVKD come from the germline V gene. The V and J ends lost 6 bases and 0 bases, in that order; junction bases with no gene match: 5. The CDR3 region is CAISPGQDSGNTIYF. In DNA form, the CDR3 reads TGTGCCATCAGCCCTGGACAGGACTCTGGAAACACCATATATTTT.

The chain carries TRBV27 and TRBJ2-7; 9 bases match TRBD2. The CDR3 runs 15 residues. CDR1 MNHEY and CDR2 SMNVEV come from the germline V gene (reference sequence). V lost 6 bases, J lost 7 bases, and 13 bases stayed unmatched. In DNA, the CDR3 is TGTGCCAGCAGCCTAAGAGGTCTAGCGGGGATGGAGCAGTACTTC. Translated, it gives CASSLRGLAGMEQYF.

This chain joins TRBV9 and TRBJ1-1; the D is unclear. Trimming took 0 bases from V and 0 from J, leaving 6 bases between them. This CDR3 has 14 residues. CDR1 SGDLS and CDR2 YYNGEE come from the germline V gene. The chain's CDR3 is CASSVVTVNTEAFF. CDR3 DNA: TGTGCCAGCAGCGTAGTAACGGTGAACACTGAAGCTTTCTTT.

The V call is TRBV7-2, the J call TRBJ2-2, with D unresolved. The CDR3 is 15 amino acids. The V gene lost 1 base and the J gene lost 1 base, with 7 bases spanning the gap. Germline-derived CDR1 and CDR2 are SGHTA and FQGNSA. Here the CDR3 reads CASSLGQVNTGELFF. The DNA for the CDR3 is TGTGCCAGCAGCTTAGGGCAGGTGAACACCGGGGAGCTGTTTTTT.

The V call is TRBV2, the J call TRBJ1-4; possibly TRBD1 for D (6 bases). V dropped 6 bases and J dropped 1 base, with 9 bases sitting between them. There are 14 residues in the CDR3. Germline-derived CDR1 and CDR2 are SNHLY and FYNNEI. The CDR3 region is CASREGVTNEKLFF. The CDR3 DNA follows: TGTGCCAGCAGAGAGGGGGTAACTAATGAAAAACTGTTTTTT.

CDR3 coding DNA: TGTGCCAGCAGTGAGACCCAGGGGGTAGTTGAAGCTTTCTTT. Amino acids: CASSETQGVVEAFF. This rearrangement joins TRBV2 to TRBJ1-1; 7 bases fit TRBD1. The CDR3 is made up of 14 amino acids. J lost 7 bases, V lost 3 bases, and 8 bases had no gene match. From germline, CDR1 is SNHLY and CDR2 FYNNEI.

The genes are TRBV7-3 and TRBJ1-6; unclear D gene. Germline lookup yields CDR1 SGHTA and CDR2 FQGTGA. The CDR3 covers 14 residues. The V end lost 1 base, the J end lost 4 bases, and 5 bases lay between the germline ends. The DNA for the CDR3 is TGTGCCAGCAGCTTAAACCAGTATAATTCACCCCTCCACTTT. Translated: CASSLNQYNSPLHF.

CDR3 nucleotides: TGTGCCAGCAGCTCCAGGACAGGGTCGAATGAAAAACTGTTTTTT. Protein sequence: CASSSRTGSNEKLFF. This sequence joins TRBV9 and TRBJ1-4; 8 nucleotides line up with TRBD1. Losses at the gene ends were 4 bases for V and 5 bases for J; bases not matched to a gene: 7. CDR1 is SGDLS, CDR2 YYNGEE, per germline. The CDR3 consists of 15 residues.

V is TRBV7-3 and J is TRBJ2-7; tentative D call: TRBD1 (6 bases). Germline values: CDR1 SGHTA, CDR2 FQGTGA. The length of the CDR3 is 13 residues. The V end lost 4 bases, the J end lost 6 bases, and 13 bases lay between the germline ends. CDR3 DNA: TGTGCCAGCAGCTCTAACCAGGGGAGCGAGCAGTACTTC. Its protein product is CASSSNQGSEQYF.

In regard to this clone: The sample has other DNA sequences that encode this CDR3 too. This chain links TRBV30 with TRBJ2-1, with D maybe TRBD1 (6 bases). Trimming left V 3 bases short and J 2 bases short, with 20 bases between. Germline values: CDR1 GTSNPN, CDR2 SVGIG (reference sequence). The CDR3 loop spans 17 amino acids. The CDR3 is CAWSPLGADLTYNEQFF. CDR3 coding DNA: TGTGCCTGGAGCCCCTTGGGGGCAGACCTAACCTACAATGAGCAGTTCTTC. The variable domain in full, completed from reference TRBV30 and TRBJ2-1, reads SQTIHQWPATLVQPVGSPLSLECTVEGTSNPNLYWYRQAAGRGLQLLFYSVGIGQISSEVPQNLSASRPQDRQFILSSKKLLLSDSGFYLCAWSPLGADLTYNEQFFGPGTRLTVL.

V gene TRBV15 combines with J gene TRBJ1-5, with TRBD1 identical over 10 bases. The junction had 6 bases not matched to a gene; V was cut back by 3 bases and J by 4 bases. This CDR3 region has 16 residues. Germline assignment: CDR1 LNHNV and CDR2 YYDKDF (reference sequence). CDR3 coding DNA: TGTGCCACCAGCAGCACCGGGACAGGGGCTAATCAGCCCCAGCATTTT. Its protein is CATSSTGTGANQPQHF.

This rearrangement joins TRBV7-2 to TRBJ1-3; D is undetermined. This CDR3 spans 17 amino acids. Trimming took 2 bases from V and 0 from J, leaving 14 bases between them. Germline V lookup: CDR1 SGHTA, CDR2 FQGNSA. CDR3: CASSLSLGGNSGNTIYF. In DNA form, the CDR3 reads TGTGCCAGCAGCTTATCCCTGGGAGGAAACTCTGGAAACACCATATATTTT. The variable domain in full, with the rest retrieved from reference TRBV7-2 and TRBJ1-3, is GAGVSQSPSNKVTEKGKDVELRCDPISGHTALYWYRQSLGQGLEFLIYFQGNSAPDKSGLPSDRFSAERTGGSVSTLTIQRTQQEDSAVYLCASSLSLGGNSGNTIYFGEGSWLTVV.

The rearrangement links TRBV20-1 to TRBJ1-2; 7 nucleotides match TRBD1. This CDR3 contains 11 residues. V shed 8 bases, J shed 4 bases, and the junction held 4 bases outside the gene matches. Germline V lookup: CDR1 DFQATT, CDR2 SNEGSKA (reference sequence). As DNA, the CDR3 is TGCAGTACCGGGGACAGCTATGGCTACACCTTC. Protein: CSTGDSYGYTF.